The 5 T cell receptor beta chains below come from one sample, sequenced in a study of cytomegalovirus exposure and HLA in healthy donors. Data came from immunoSEQ multiplex PCR; TCRdb stores just in-frame clones and leaves some out. The data show about 160,000 clones, 65% to 90% seen once. The sequencing input was PBMCs. The source is a woman in her late teens or twenties in good health and CMV-seronegative.

In its sample, this clone was seen once. In DNA, the CDR3 is TGTGCCACCAATGTAGGGCTAGCGGCCCCCTTATGGTATTTT. Translated: CATNVGLAAPLWYF. V gene TRBV19 combines with J gene TRBJ2-3; 7 bases fit TRBD2. The V segment lost 10 bases and the J segment 14 bases; nucleotides outside the gene matches: 21. CDR3 size: 14 residues. Germline CDR1 LNHDA, CDR2 SQIVND (reference sequence).

This sequence joins TRBV19 and TRBJ1-2, with TRBD1 as a possible D gene (6 bases). Between the trimmed V and J ends, which lost 3 bases and 0 bases, there was a span of 11 bases. This CDR3 comprises 15 residues. CDR1 is LNHDA and CDR2 is SQIVND in the germline V gene (reference sequence). The CDR3 is CASSMGTGTNYGYTF. For the CDR3, the DNA is TGTGCCAGTAGTATGGGAACAGGGACTAACTATGGCTACACCTTC.

The rearrangement uses TRBV9 and TRBJ1-1; D perhaps matches TRBD1 (5 bases). Trimming removed 3 bases at V and 2 bases at J, with 17 bases between. This CDR3 comprises 16 residues. CDR1 and CDR2 (germline): SGDLS, YYNGEE. The CDR3 loop is CASSGTITSSNTEAFF. For the CDR3, the DNA is TGTGCCAGCAGCGGGACAATTACCTCCAGCAACACTGAAGCTTTCTTT.

The chain couples TRBV28 to TRBJ1-2; tentative D call: TRBD1 (6 bases). CDR1 is MDHEN and CDR2 is SYDVKM in the germline V gene. Trimming removed 5 bases from V and 10 bases from J, with 14 bases in between. The CDR3 consists of 12 residues. Here the CDR3 DNA reads TGTGCCAGCAGTCTACAGGGAATAGACTACACCTTC. Its protein product is CASSLQGIDYTF.

The gene calls are TRBV5-1 and TRBJ1-1, with a tentative D call TRBD1 (6 bases). The ends were cut back, 3 bases at V and 3 bases at J, with 12 bases in the middle. This CDR3 has 14 amino acids. CDR1 and CDR2 (germline): SGHRS, YFSETQ. For the CDR3, the DNA is TGCGCCAGCAGCTCACCGGGACATTACACTGAAGCTTTCTTT. Its translation: CASSSPGHYTEAFF.